Below, 5 T cell receptor beta chains from the same sample are listed, as sequenced in a study of identifying expanded T cells in peripheral blood. TCRdb keeps only in-frame clones here, not all; method: immunoSEQ multiplex PCR. The sample includes 75,000 to 90,000 clones, about 87% seen only once; the top ten take around 7%. The sample consisted of blood. Source of these receptors: a person between 18 and 69 years old in good health.

The J gene is TRBJ2-1, the V gene TRBV14; 8 nucleotides line up with TRBD2. CDR1 SGHDN and CDR2 FVKESK come from the germline V gene. The CDR3 has 14 residues. J lost 5 bases, V lost 2 bases, and 2 bases had no gene match. The CDR3 region has the DNA TGTGCCAGCAGCCAATATAGCGGGGACAATGAGCAGTTCTTC. Protein product: CASSQYSGDNEQFF.

This chain joins TRBV9 and TRBJ2-1, with 8 bases identical to TRBD2. Germline-derived CDR1 and CDR2 are SGDLS and YYNGEE. There are 17 residues in the CDR3. Trimming cost V 3 bases and J 6 bases; bases outside gene matches: 14. CDR3 protein: CASSALVLGLGSNEQFF. The CDR3 bases are TGTGCCAGCAGCGCGCTAGTTTTGGGACTAGGTAGCAATGAGCAGTTCTTC.

V is TRBV4-1 and J is TRBJ1-1, with D unclear. V lost 4 bases and J 4 bases, leaving 16 bases between the germline ends. The V gene's germline CDR1 is MGHRA and CDR2 YSYEKL. This CDR3 contains 15 residues. The CDR3 DNA reads TGCGCCAGCAGCCCCCCCAGGTCTCCGGTCACTGAAGCTTTCTTT. Translating it yields CASSPPRSPVTEAFF.

The chain links TRBV5-1 to TRBJ2-1, with D unclear. Between the trimmed V and J ends, which lost 4 bases and 7 bases, there was a span of 9 bases. This CDR3 has 12 residues. The germline V gene encodes CDR1 SGHRS and CDR2 YFSETQ. As DNA, the CDR3 is TGCGCCAGCAGCCCCCTCCGAAATGAGCAGTTCTTC. Translated: CASSPLRNEQFF.

This chain connects TRBV7-9 to TRBJ1-1; a weak D match, TRBD1 (5 bases). CDR1 SEHNR and CDR2 FQNEAQ come from the germline V gene (reference sequence). V lost 3 bases and J lost 1, with 12 bases in between. The CDR3 spans 15 residues. CDR3 sequence (DNA): TGTGCCAGCAGCTTCTCAGGGAAGGCGAACACTGAAGCTTTCTTT. Its protein product is CASSFSGKANTEAFF.